This T cell receptor (beta chain) was sequenced in a study of blood T cell repertoires in COVID-19. As for the study in general: T cells, B-cell-depleted T cells, or PBMCs supplied cDNA or gDNA.

The CDR3 is 13 residues long. Germline trimming cut 5 bases from V and 6 bases from J; bases unmatched to any gene: 3. Germline loops: CDR1 LGHDT, CDR2 YNNKEL (reference sequence). In the original processing: Reference gene primer amplification in the assay estimated nucleated cell counts. Assay: immunoSEQ multiplex PCR; the TCRdb copy retains only in-frame clones and omits some. V and J calls and clone size are those listed in that table; D and trimming were worked out from the DNA. The repertoire consists of around 140,000 clones, with 75% to 85% occurring once and the leading ten covering 3.5% to 4%.

The receptor comes from a man aged 70 or older who had recovered from COVID-19. Source material: peripheral blood. This chain joins TRBV3-1 (or the pseudogene TRBV3-2) and TRBJ2-7; TRBD2 aligns across 11 bases. CDR3 residues: CASSALAGVEQYF. CDR3 bases: TGTGCCAGCAGCGCACTAGCGGGAGTCGAGCAGTACTTC.